This T cell receptor beta chain was retrieved from a study of CD8+ T cells in alopecia areata. Details on this clone: Its target is unknown.

Investigators isolated RNA and reverse transcribed it into cDNA to act as the sequencing template. Some clones are missing from TCRdb's copy, which holds only in-frame ones; the method was immunoSEQ multiplex PCR. The sample holds 200,000 to 250,000 clones; around 65% are singletons and the top ten take around 4%. Study-level results: Scalp and blood samples kept many expanded lesional clones throughout tofacitinib.

This CDR3 is 13 amino acids long. Deletions cut 3 bases from V and 4 bases from J, with 9 bases between. Germline V gene lookup returns CDR1 MNHEY and CDR2 SMNVEV (reference sequence). Sample treatment: oral pan-JAK inhibitor, 5-10 mg twice daily. The chain combines TRBV27 with TRBJ1-2; D remains unclear. This sample comprised CD4+ T cells sorted from blood, obtained at week 4, from a patient treated with tofacitinib. The receptor comes from a human donor with alopecia areata. The CDR3 DNA reads TGTGCCAGCAGTTTGGCCTCTGGCTATGGCTACACCTTC. Protein sequence: CASSLASGYGYTF.